The T cell receptor beta chain under discussion was sequenced for a study of blood T cell repertoires in COVID-19. CDR1 is SGHRS, CDR2 YFSETQ, per germline. This CDR3 has 15 amino acids. V trimming: 4 bases; J trimming: 9 bases; junction bases outside the gene matches: 12. Sequencing was performed with immunoSEQ multiplex PCR; in TCRdb, only in-frame clones are kept and a portion is missing. This table has around 230,000 clones, less than 90% appearing once. Sequences were obtained from peripheral blood. This rearrangement joins TRBV5-1 to TRBJ2-2; 7 bases are shared with TRBD1. This sequence was found in a man between 35 and 55 years old with acute or convalescent COVID-19. The CDR3, as DNA: TGCGCCAGCAGCCAAGGCTATAGGGGGCGCCGGGAGCTGTTTTTT. As protein: CASSQGYRGRRELFF.